These 18 T cell receptor beta chains originate from one sample sequenced in a study of T cells after yellow fever vaccination. TCRdb ran MiXCR on the 5' RACE reads and lists one entry per CDR3 protein. The table records about 630,000 distinct CDR3 sequences, about 12% of them present only once. This specimen was PBMCs, taken on the day of the yellow fever booster vaccination. The origin of the receptors is a man aged 25-40 years who received the YFV17D yellow fever vaccine.

The chain carries TRBV5-8 and TRBJ2-1; D is possibly TRBD1 (7 bases). The germline V and J ends were trimmed by 6 bases and 1 base, with 14 bases remaining between them. The CDR3 length is 15 residues. CDR1 SGHTS and CDR2 YDEGEE come from the germline V gene. The CDR3 reads CASTQTGRSYNEQFF. The CDR3 nucleotides are TGTGCCAGCACCCAGACAGGGAGGTCCTACAATGAGCAGTTCTTC. Together with reference TRBV5-8 and TRBJ2-1, the CDR3 gives the full variable domain: EAGVTQSPTHLIKTRGQQATLRCSPISGHTSVYWYQQALGLGLQFLLWYDEGEERNRGNFPPRFSGRQFPNYSSELNVNALELEDSALYLCASTQTGRSYNEQFFGPGTRLTVL.

This clonotype was picked up a small number of times. This chain uses TRBV27 with TRBJ2-7; tentatively, D is TRBD1 or TRBD2 (6 bases each). From germline, CDR1 is MNHEY and CDR2 SMNVEV (reference sequence). This CDR3 has 15 amino acids. The V and J ends lost 2 bases and 6 bases respectively, with 17 bases between them. CDR3 in DNA: TGTGCCAGCAGTTTAAGGCAATGGGGGGCTGGCGAGCAGTACTTC. Its protein is CASSLRQWGAGEQYF.

V usage is TRBV5-1 and J usage is TRBJ2-7, with 7 bases matching TRBD2. CDR3 length equals 14 residues. The V gene's germline CDR1 is SGHRS and CDR2 YFSETQ. Losses at the gene ends were 0 bases for V and 5 bases for J; bases not matched to a gene: 5. The CDR3 sequence: CASSLGGSMNEQYF. As DNA, the CDR3 is TGCGCCAGCAGCTTGGGCGGGAGTATGAACGAGCAGTACTTC.

A few counts support this clonotype. CDR3 in amino acids: CASSRGSAANFLTYEQYF. DNA for the CDR3: TGTGCCAGCAGCCGAGGTTCGGCAGCCAACTTTCTTACTTACGAGCAGTACTTC. The rearrangement uses TRBV6-1 and TRBJ2-7; D is unresolved. The germline CDR1 and CDR2 sequences are MNHNS and SASEGT. Trimming removed 6 bases at V and 4 bases at J, with 28 bases between. The CDR3 contains 18 residues.

Many counts were recorded for this clonotype. The chain couples TRBV20-1 to TRBJ2-5, with unresolved D. Germline V lookup: CDR1 DFQATT, CDR2 SNEGSKA (reference sequence). The CDR3 loop spans 10 amino acids. V lost 7 bases and J lost 9, with 12 bases in between. The DNA for the CDR3 is TGCAGTGTTACGTCGTTCCCCCAGTACTTC. This sequence encodes CSVTSFPQYF.

This clonotype was observed a few times. The rearrangement uses TRBV27 and TRBJ2-3; 14 positions agree with TRBD2. With 7 bases clipped from V and 5 bases from J, the junction kept 5 bases outside the gene matches. Germline-derived CDR1 and CDR2 are MNHEY and SMNVEV (reference sequence). The CDR3 sequence is 15 residues long. CDR3 coding DNA: TGTGCCAGCACTGGACTAGCGGGAGGTGAAGATACGCAGTATTTT. Translation gives CASTGLAGGEDTQYF.

The chain recombines TRBV20-1 with TRBJ2-7; 7 bases line up with TRBD1. J was trimmed by 5 bases and V by 0 bases; bases with no gene match: 16. In germline, CDR1 is DFQATT, CDR2 SNEGSKA (reference sequence). The CDR3 is 17 amino acids. The CDR3, as DNA: TGCAGTGCTAGAGATCTTTTGGGGAGCCTACAGGGGAACGAGCAGTACTTC. This encodes CSARDLLGSLQGNEQYF.

This clonotype was seen only a few times. The chain recombines TRBV6-5 with TRBJ1-2; tentatively, D is TRBD1 (5 bases). V dropped 4 bases and J dropped 8 bases, with 20 bases sitting between them. The CDR3 runs to 15 residues. CDR1 is MNHEY, CDR2 SVGAGI, per germline. CDR3 sequence (DNA): TGTGCCAGCAGTTCGCCGGGACCCCAATCGGGCGGCTACACCTTC. Residues: CASSSPGPQSGGYTF.

This clonotype was detected only a few times. This chain connects TRBV29-1 to TRBJ2-3; 9 nucleotides align to TRBD1. Germline loops: CDR1 SQVTM, CDR2 ANQGSEA. The ends lost 4 bases at V and 4 bases at J; junction bases unmatched: 9. This CDR3 is built from 15 residues. The CDR3: CSVGSYRGHPDTQYF. The CDR3 bases are TGCAGCGTTGGATCGTACAGGGGGCACCCAGATACGCAGTATTTT.

V gene TRBV2 combines with J gene TRBJ2-7, with TRBD2 as a possible D gene (5 bases). The CDR3 runs to 10 residues. CDR1 is SNHLY and CDR2 is FYNNEI in the germline V gene. V was clipped by 8 bases and J by 6 bases, with 8 bases between them. The CDR3 loop reads CASREGEQYF. The CDR3 bases are TGTGCCAGCCGGGAAGGCGAGCAGTACTTC. Complete variable domain (other parts from reference TRBV2 and TRBJ2-7): EPEVTQTPSHQVTQMGQEVILRCVPISNHLYFYWYRQILGQKVEFLVSFYNNEISEKSEIFDDQFSVERPDGSNFTLKIRSTKLEDSAMYFCASREGEQYFGPGTRLTVT.

There are a few counts of this clonotype. The chain links TRBV18 to TRBJ2-1; TRBD1 is a possible D gene (5 bases). The CDR3 loop spans 12 amino acids. Germline CDR1 and CDR2: KGHSH and LQKENI. Trimming pared 7 bases from V and 6 bases from J, leaving 10 bases between. The chain's CDR3 is CASFTRGNEQFF. The CDR3 DNA is TGTGCCAGCTTCACAAGGGGCAATGAGCAGTTCTTC.

V usage is TRBV20-1 and J usage is TRBJ1-5, with TRBD1 as a possible D gene (5 bases). The V and J ends lost 6 bases and 9 bases respectively, with 18 bases between them. CDR3 length: 13 amino acids. Germline lookup yields CDR1 DFQATT and CDR2 SNEGSKA (reference sequence). This CDR3 is CSAPTGEGRPQHF. DNA of the CDR3: TGCAGTGCCCCGACCGGGGAGGGGCGGCCCCAGCATTTT.

There are a few counts of this clonotype. This chain connects TRBV24-1 to TRBJ2-3; TRBD1 might be the D (6 bases). This CDR3 has 14 residues. Germline CDR1 is KGHDR and CDR2 is SFDVKD. The germline V and J ends were trimmed by 4 bases and 2 bases, with 9 bases remaining between them. The CDR3 sequence is CATSDTGTTDTQYF. For the CDR3, the DNA is TGTGCCACCAGTGACACAGGGACCACAGATACGCAGTATTTT.

The table lists this clonotype with a few counts. The chain couples TRBV10-3 to TRBJ1-4; D remains ambiguous. V lost 3 bases and J 2 bases, leaving 10 bases between the germline ends. This CDR3 comprises 15 residues. Germline CDR1 reads ENHRY; CDR2 reads SYGVKD. For the CDR3, the DNA is TGTGCCATCAGTGAACATCGGGTCACTAATGAAAAACTGTTTTTT. Its translation is CAISEHRVTNEKLFF.

This chain's CDR3 is CSARDNVLAVNEQFF. In DNA, the CDR3 is TGCAGTGCTAGAGATAACGTACTAGCAGTGAATGAGCAGTTCTTC. The chain uses TRBV20-1 and TRBJ2-1, with D tentatively TRBD2 (6 bases). Trimming left V 0 bases short and J 7 bases short, with 16 bases between. CDR3 length: 15 residues. Germline lookup yields CDR1 DFQATT and CDR2 SNEGSKA (reference sequence).

The chain is built from TRBV28 and TRBJ2-3; TRBD2 might be the D (6 bases). Looked up from germline, CDR1 is MDHEN and CDR2 is SYDVKM. Trimming cost V 5 bases and J 6 bases, with 12 bases left between them. The CDR3 consists of 13 residues. The CDR3 region has the DNA TGTGCCAGCAGTGGGGACCGGGGGGATACGCAGTATTTT. Translated: CASSGDRGDTQYF.

This chain links TRBV29-1 with TRBJ2-1; TRBD2 matches 9 bases. CDR3 length equals 14 residues. The germline CDR1 and CDR2 sequences are SQVTM and ANQGSEA. V lost 3 bases and J lost 7; bases outside the gene matches: 7. The CDR3 is CSVDPSGKVNEQFF. DNA of the CDR3: TGCAGCGTTGACCCTAGCGGGAAGGTGAATGAGCAGTTCTTC.

This clonotype has a handful of counts. The chain is built from TRBV7-9 and TRBJ2-5; TRBD2 might be the D (6 bases). The V gene's germline CDR1 is SEHNR and CDR2 FQNEAQ (reference sequence). There are 12 residues in the CDR3. Trimming took off 5 bases at V and 12 bases at J, with 16 bases between the two ends. The CDR3 reads CASSKTREREYF. CDR3 DNA: TGTGCCAGCAGCAAAACGAGGGAGCGGGAGTACTTC.